These 2 T cell receptor beta chains originate from one sample sequenced in a study of blood T cell repertoires in COVID-19. Produced via immunoSEQ multiplex PCR; TCRdb's table is partial and in-frame only. The sample has under 100,000 clones, around four fifths seen once. Sequenced material: peripheral blood. All receptors derive from a man aged 55 to 70 with COVID-19, enrolled during active disease.

This chain uses TRBV3-1 (or the pseudogene TRBV3-2) with TRBJ2-7; D may be TRBD1 (5 bases). Germline CDR1 and CDR2: LGHDT and YNNKEL (reference sequence). Trimming cost V 3 bases and J 2 bases, with 11 bases left between them. There are 14 residues in the CDR3. DNA of the CDR3: TGTGCCAGCAGCCAGCATGCAGGGACCTACGAGCAGTACTTC. Translating gives CASSQHAGTYEQYF.

V gene TRBV5-1 combines with J gene TRBJ1-2; D unresolved. Germline V gene sequence: CDR1 SGHRS, CDR2 YFSETQ. The CDR3 runs 12 residues. Trimming removed 7 bases from V and 4 bases from J, with 11 bases in between. The CDR3 reads CASSEEFYGYTF. The CDR3 DNA is TGCGCCAGCTCCGAGGAATTCTATGGCTACACCTTC.